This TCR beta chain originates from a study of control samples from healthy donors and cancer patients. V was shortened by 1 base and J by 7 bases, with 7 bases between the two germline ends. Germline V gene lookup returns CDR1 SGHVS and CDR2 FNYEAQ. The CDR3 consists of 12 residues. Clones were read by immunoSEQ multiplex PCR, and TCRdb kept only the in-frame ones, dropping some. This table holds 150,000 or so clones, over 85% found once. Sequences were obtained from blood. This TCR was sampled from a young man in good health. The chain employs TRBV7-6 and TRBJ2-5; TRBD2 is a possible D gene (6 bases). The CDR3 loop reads CASSLVGGTQYF. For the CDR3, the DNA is TGTGCCAGCAGCTTAGTGGGGGGGACCCAGTACTTC.